This is a list of T cell receptor beta chains from one sample in a study of shared T cell receptors in the human thymus. Libraries were prepared by immunoSEQ multiplex PCR; TCRdb keeps only in-frame clonotypes and omits some of them. The table records around 730,000 clones, approximately 85% of them present only once. These sequences were also reported in another study, on human thymus T cells.

The sequencing input was thymocytes. The origin of the receptors is a girl less than two years old with a congenital heart defect. Both conserved end residues are part of each CDR3. The D gene is left open where the match is weak.

d_call j_call v_call cdr3_aa
NA TRBJ1-1 TRBV27 CASSPSRHHRFMNTEAFF
TRBD1 TRBJ1-1 TRBV27 CASSPTGGKKNEAFF
TRBD2 TRBJ2-7 TRBV27 CASSPTSGGPWEQYF
NA TRBJ2-2 TRBV7-7 CASSQIPGELFF
TRBD1 TRBJ2-5 TRBV5-6 CASSSMTGKETQYF
NA TRBJ1-2 TRBV7-2 CASSLEQYVDYGYTF
TRBD2 TRBJ2-3 TRBV6-1 CAMGTSGGADTQYF
NA TRBJ1-4 TRBV19 CASTIGVGHVTNEKLFF
TRBD1 TRBJ2-7 TRBV5-1 CASSQNRGPYEQYF
NA TRBJ1-1 TRBV27 CASLPGHPSGGTEAFF
NA TRBJ1-2 TRBV5-1 CASSLVTESGYTF
TRBD2 TRBJ2-7 TRBV7-9 CASSLFGGVDEQYF
NA TRBJ2-3 TRBV7-8 CASSLDLGAGGTDTQYF
TRBD1 TRBJ2-7 TRBV5-1 CASSFLKGQGSSYEQYF
NA TRBJ2-7 TRBV27 CASSLKGDDEQYF
TRBD1 TRBJ1-1 TRBV5-5 CASSRRYRGTEAFF
NA TRBJ2-7 TRBV29-1 CSVGDPRLSGYEQYF
NA TRBJ2-1 TRBV14 CASSPRQRYNEQFF
NA TRBJ1-5 TRBV4-1 CASSQAPIFLPQHF
NA TRBJ1-3 TRBV12-5 CASGSLTSISGNTIYF
TRBD1 TRBJ2-1 TRBV6-1 CASSEDPGQSSYNEQFF
TRBD1 TRBJ1-1 TRBV14 CASSQAQGGTEAFF